The 10 T cell receptor beta chains listed next were all sequenced from one sample in a study of cytomegalovirus exposure and HLA in healthy donors. PCR amplification relied on 60 Vbeta primers (plus 13 Jbeta primers). TCRdb keeps only in-frame clones here, not all; method: immunoSEQ multiplex PCR. The sample has about 130,000 clones, 6.5% to 9.5% seen once; the top ten hold 5% to 7%. Sequencing was done on a sample of PBMCs. These receptors all come from a man between 35 and 55 years old in good health and CMV-seronegative.

V is TRBV5-1 and J is TRBJ1-1, with a tentative D call TRBD1 (6 bases). Trimming cost V 1 base and J 1 base, with 11 bases left between them. CDR1 and CDR2 from the germline V gene are SGHRS and YFSETQ. The CDR3 is made up of 15 amino acids. The CDR3 region is CASSLTPTGNTEAFF. The CDR3 DNA reads as TGCGCCAGCAGCTTGACACCGACAGGGAACACTGAAGCTTTCTTT.

A few counts support this clone. This chain connects TRBV6-5 to TRBJ1-3; 10 nucleotides align to TRBD1. The CDR3 covers 15 residues. Looked up from germline, CDR1 is MNHEY and CDR2 is SVGAGI. With 6 bases clipped from V and 4 bases from J, the junction kept 6 bases outside the gene matches. CDR3 bases: TGTGCCAGCAGACCCGACAGGGGGCTCGGAAACACCATATATTTT. It yields the protein CASRPDRGLGNTIYF.

This clone was picked up a small number of times. The chain uses TRBV7-9 and TRBJ1-4; D gene uncertain. The germline V gene has CDR1 SEHNR and CDR2 FQNEAQ (reference sequence). The CDR3 consists of 14 residues. With 5 bases removed from V and 8 bases from J, the gap between germline ends came to 15 bases. The CDR3 is CASSPGVGGEKLFF. CDR3 DNA sequence: TGTGCCAGCAGCCCTGGTGTGGGAGGGGAAAAACTGTTTTTT.

This clone came up a few times. The chain carries TRBV4-1 and TRBJ2-6; tentative D call: TRBD1 (6 bases). This CDR3 is 16 amino acids long. V lost 1 base to trimming and J lost 4 bases, with 11 bases between them. The germline CDR1 and CDR2 sequences are MGHRA and YSYEKL. CDR3 region: CASSQGQGPGANVLTF. CDR3 coding DNA: TGCGCCAGCAGCCAAGGTCAGGGGCCGGGGGCCAACGTCCTGACTTTC.

The gene calls are TRBV18 and TRBJ1-1; TRBD1 is a possible D gene (6 bases). The CDR3 spans 18 residues. The germline gives CDR1 KGHSH, CDR2 LQKENI. Trimming took 0 bases from V and 5 from J, leaving 22 bases between them. CDR3 nucleotide sequence: TGTGCCAGCTCACCACCGTACCGGACTGGGGGGGCCGGGACTGAAGCTTTCTTT. The encoded protein is CASSPPYRTGGAGTEAFF.

This clone was seen only a few times. The chain links TRBV18 to TRBJ2-2, with 7 positions matching TRBD1. V trimming: 3 bases; J trimming: 5 bases; junction bases outside the gene matches: 6. The CDR3 has 15 residues. Looked up from germline, CDR1 is KGHSH and CDR2 is LQKENI. In DNA form, the CDR3 reads TGTGCCAGCTCACCGGGAGACAGGGAGACCGGGGAGCTGTTTTTT. Residues: CASSPGDRETGELFF.

This clone has more than one count but fewer than ten. The V and J genes are TRBV19 and TRBJ2-7; 7 positions match TRBD1. The CDR3 has 16 amino acids. Per the germline V gene, CDR1 is LNHDA and CDR2 is SQIVND (reference sequence). V lost 5 bases and J lost 6; bases outside the gene matches: 16. CDR3 sequence: CASSPRTGAQSVEQYF. DNA for the CDR3: TGTGCCAGTAGTCCTCGGACAGGAGCCCAGAGCGTCGAGCAGTACTTC.

In this sample, this clone turned up a few times. At the DNA level, this CDR3 is encoded by other sequences in the same sample as well. This chain connects TRBV6-6 to TRBJ1-6; no firm D call. The CDR3 length is 12 residues. With 2 bases removed from V and 13 bases from J, the gap between germline ends came to 9 bases. Looked up from germline, CDR1 is MNHNY and CDR2 is SVGAGI (reference sequence). In nucleotides, the CDR3 is TGTGCCAGCAGTTACGAGCGGTCGCCCCTCCACTTT. Translation gives CASSYERSPLHF.

In its sample, this clone was seen a few times. V and J are TRBV6-1 and TRBJ2-2; D is unclear. This CDR3 contains 15 residues. Germline V gene data show CDR1 as MNHNS and CDR2 as SASEGT. The germline V and J ends were trimmed by 1 base and 6 bases, with 12 bases remaining between them. The CDR3, as DNA: TGTGCCAGCAGTGAAGTGGGCCCTACCTCCGGGGAGCTGTTTTTT. Translating it yields CASSEVGPTSGELFF.

This clone occurred a few times. One junction end disagrees with the germline gene, perhaps due to a read error. The rearrangement uses TRBV15 and TRBJ1-4; TRBD1 is a possible D gene (5 bases). CDR1 and CDR2 from the germline V gene are LNHNV and YYDKDF (reference sequence). The CDR3 is 13 amino acids. The CDR3 here is CATSRDHGLLRGF. The DNA for the CDR3 is TGTGCCACCAGCAGAGATCATGGTTTACTAAGGGGATTT.